This T cell receptor (beta chain) was recovered during a study of T cell responses to AZD1222 COVID-19 vaccine. Study conclusions and caveats: Reports indicate that nearly half of spike-specific TCRs are directed at unmutated variant regions.

Concerning this clone: The target antigen is unknown.

TCRdb keeps only in-frame clones here, not all; method: immunoSEQ multiplex PCR. The data show some 96,000 clones, about 87% seen once. This CDR3 has 17 amino acids. V was clipped by 0 bases and J by 3 bases, with 17 bases between them. Germline V gives CDR1 SGHAT, CDR2 FQNNGV. The clonotype originates from an adult in good health. The V and J genes are TRBV11-2 and TRBJ2-5; D could derive from TRBD1 or TRBD2 (7 bases each). The material sequenced was peripheral blood, taken on day 0 of AZD1222 vaccination. This CDR3 is CASSLDQGGGPKETQYF. The CDR3 region has the DNA TGTGCCAGCAGCTTAGACCAGGGAGGGGGCCCCAAAGAGACCCAGTACTTC.